These 18 T cell receptor beta chains originate from one sample sequenced in a study of patients and donors after allogeneic stem cell transplantation. Via MiXCR, TCRdb re-called the RT-PCR reads, giving one row per CDR3 protein. The repertoire holds 70,000 or so distinct CDR3 sequences, with 26% as singletons. The sample consisted of blood, either unsorted or a sorted T cell fraction (not recorded which). Every receptor here comes from a human donor who was either an allogeneic HSCT recipient or a stem cell or donor lymphocyte infusion donor (not recorded which). It is not recorded whose cells these are; they may come from a transplant donor.

The chain uses TRBV12-3 or TRBV12-4 and TRBJ1-2, with D uncertain. The CDR3 sequence is 14 residues long. V was shortened by 4 bases and J by 2 bases, with 11 bases between the two germline ends. The CDR3, as DNA: TGTGCCAGCAGTTGGAGGGCAGAGAACTATGGCTACACCTTC. It translates to CASSWRAENYGYTF.

The rearrangement uses TRBV12-3 or TRBV12-4 and TRBJ2-7; D unresolved. V shed 7 bases and J shed 3 bases, with 13 bases lying between them. The CDR3 spans 13 residues. The CDR3 coding sequence is TGTGCCAGCACCTTGGGCGGATTCTACGAGCAGTACTTC. It translates to CASTLGGFYEQYF.

This clonotype was picked up a small number of times. The chain uses TRBV12-3 or TRBV12-4 and TRBJ1-2; D unresolved. The germline V and J ends were trimmed by 4 bases and 9 bases, with 9 bases remaining between them. The CDR3 extends over 11 amino acids. Written as DNA, the CDR3 is TGTGCCAGCAGTTCTCTCAGGCGCTACACCTTC. Translation: CASSSLRRYTF.

A few counts support this clonotype. The chain employs TRBV3-1 and TRBJ2-1; D may match TRBD1 or TRBD2 (7 bases each). V was clipped by 4 bases and J by 8 bases, with 18 bases between them. The CDR3 extends over 15 amino acids. Germline assignment: CDR1 LGHDT and CDR2 YNNKEL (reference sequence). CDR3 loop: CASSPLAGGADEQFF. CDR3 DNA sequence: TGTGCCAGCAGCCCGCTTGCAGGGGGGGCGGATGAGCAGTTCTTC.

This clonotype was counted many times. The gene calls are TRBV7-6 and TRBJ1-1, with TRBD1 as a possible D gene (5 bases). Trimming removed 7 bases from V and 2 bases from J, with 11 bases in between. There are 13 residues in the CDR3. Germline assignment: CDR1 SGHVS and CDR2 FNYEAQ. The CDR3 coding sequence is TGTGCCAGCACCTTGACAGATAACACTGAAGCTTTCTTT. Translated, it gives CASTLTDNTEAFF.

This clonotype was seen only a few times. V and J are TRBV27 and TRBJ2-3; 15 positions match TRBD2. From germline, CDR1 is MNHEY and CDR2 SMNVEV (reference sequence). The CDR3 is 19 residues long. V lost 6 bases to trimming and J lost 3 bases; unmatched junction nucleotides: 13. The CDR3 region has the DNA TGTGCCAGCAGACGGCGGATTCGGACTAGCGGGGGGGCAACAGATACGCAGTATTTT. This sequence encodes CASRRRIRTSGGATDTQYF.

This clonotype was observed a handful of times. In nucleotides, the CDR3 is TGTGCCAGCAGTTACCAAGCGGGGGGAATGGGAGATACGCAGTATTTT. Amino acid sequence: CASSYQAGGMGDTQYF. The chain combines TRBV6-5 with TRBJ2-3, with 9 bases matching TRBD2. The V gene's germline CDR1 is MNHEY and CDR2 SVGAGI. The CDR3 totals 16 residues. V was clipped by 2 bases and J by 5 bases; unmatched bases: 8.

This clonotype was detected a few times. This sequence joins TRBV7-9 and TRBJ2-5; no definite D call. Germline CDR1 reads SEHNR; CDR2 reads FQNEAQ (reference sequence). This CDR3 is 13 amino acids long. V shed 2 bases and J shed 4 bases, with 8 bases lying between them. The CDR3, as DNA: TGTGCCAGCAGCTTACGACTTACAGAGACCCAGTACTTC. It is translated as CASSLRLTETQYF.

This clonotype was found a few times. The chain recombines TRBV5-1 with TRBJ2-1; the match to TRBD2 covers 14 bases. The V gene end was trimmed by 0 bases and the J gene end by 13 bases; junction bases not matched to a gene: 3. CDR1 and CDR2 from the germline V gene are SGHRS and YFSETQ. The CDR3 consists of 14 residues. CDR3 loop: CASSLGLAGGNQFF. CDR3 sequence (DNA): TGCGCCAGCAGCTTGGGACTAGCGGGAGGGAACCAGTTCTTC.

The chain combines TRBV5-5 with TRBJ2-1; 8 bases are shared with TRBD2. Trimming cost V 4 bases and J 8 bases; bases outside gene matches: 11. Germline V gene data show CDR1 as SGHKS and CDR2 as YYEKEE (reference sequence). This CDR3 is 15 amino acids long. The CDR3 here is CASSPLAGGGDEQFF. CDR3 DNA sequence: TGTGCCAGCAGCCCCCTAGCGGGTGGTGGGGATGAGCAGTTCTTC.

The chain carries TRBV29-1 and TRBJ1-4; the D gene is possibly TRBD1 (6 bases). From germline, CDR1 is SQVTM and CDR2 ANQGSEA. Between the trimmed V and J ends, which lost 1 base and 5 bases, there was a span of 14 bases. This CDR3 comprises 15 residues. The CDR3 here is CSVEVPTGGNEKLFF. The CDR3, as DNA: TGCAGCGTTGAAGTTCCGACAGGTGGAAATGAAAAACTGTTTTTT.

The J gene is TRBJ2-1, the V gene TRBV5-1; maybe TRBD2 (6 bases). The CDR3 loop spans 16 amino acids. Germline V gene data show CDR1 as SGHRS and CDR2 as YFSETQ. The V end lost 2 bases, the J end lost 2 bases, and 14 bases lay between the germline ends. The CDR3 coding sequence is TGCGCCAGCAGCTTTGCAGGGAGCGGGCCCTACAATGAGCAGTTCTTC. It encodes CASSFAGSGPYNEQFF. The full variable domain, with the rest looked up from reference TRBV5-1 and TRBJ2-1, is KAGVTQTPRYLIKTRGQQVTLSCSPISGHRSVSWYQQTPGQGLQFLFEYFSETQRNKGNFPGRFSGRQFSNSRSEMNVSTLELGDSALYLCASSFAGSGPYNEQFFGPGTRLTVL.

V gene TRBV7-2 combines with J gene TRBJ2-1; D gene unclear. The CDR3 is made up of 15 amino acids. Trimming stripped 0 bases from V and 6 bases from J, with 12 bases between. CDR1 is SGHTA, CDR2 FQGNSA, per germline. The CDR3 DNA sequence: TGTGCCAGCAGCTTAGCGATAGGGTTTCTCAATGAGCAGTTCTTC. Amino acids: CASSLAIGFLNEQFF.

This sequence joins TRBV28 and TRBJ2-7, with D perhaps matching TRBD1 or TRBD2 (5 bases each). The V and J ends lost 8 bases and 0 bases respectively, with 17 bases between them. Germline CDR1 MDHEN, CDR2 SYDVKM. There are 15 residues in the CDR3. The CDR3 loop reads CASLLWAGSSYEQYF. Here the CDR3 DNA reads TGTGCCAGCCTGCTTTGGGCAGGGAGCTCCTACGAGCAGTACTTC. Together with reference TRBV28 and TRBJ2-7, the CDR3 gives the full variable domain: DVKVTQSSRYLVKRTGEKVFLECVQDMDHENMFWYRQDPGLGLRLIYFSYDVKMKEKGDIPEGYSVSREKKERFSLILESASTNQTSMYLCASLLWAGSSYEQYFGPGTRLTVT.

This chain connects TRBV20-1 to TRBJ1-1; a weak D match, TRBD1 (5 bases). V was trimmed by 7 bases and J by 4 bases, leaving 13 bases between them. The germline V gene encodes CDR1 DFQATT and CDR2 SNEGSKA (reference sequence). This CDR3 contains 12 residues. Written as DNA, the CDR3 is TGCAGTGTGGAACAGGAGCTCACTGAAGCTTTCTTT. It yields the protein CSVEQELTEAFF.

V gene TRBV20-1 combines with J gene TRBJ1-6, with TRBD1 matching 7 bases. This CDR3 region has 12 residues. V was pared by 5 bases and J by 12 bases, with 7 bases of the junction left unmatched. Germline loops: CDR1 DFQATT, CDR2 SNEGSKA (reference sequence). The CDR3 DNA sequence: TGCAGTGCTCGACAGGGTTCGGGACCCCTCCACTTT. Amino acids: CSARQGSGPLHF.

The genes are TRBV11-2 and TRBJ1-4; D not certain. Germline V gene data show CDR1 as SGHAT and CDR2 as FQNNGV. CDR3 length: 15 amino acids. V was pared by 1 base and J by 3 bases, with 9 bases between. CDR3 DNA: TGTGCCAGCAGCTTAGGGAGAAAATCTAATGAAAAACTGTTTTTT. Translating it yields CASSLGRKSNEKLFF.

The gene calls are TRBV20-1 and TRBJ2-7; possible D gene TRBD1, 5 bases. CDR1 DFQATT and CDR2 SNEGSKA come from the germline V gene (reference sequence). This CDR3 contains 14 residues. V shed 6 bases and J shed 3 bases, with 18 bases lying between them. CDR3 bases: TGCAGTGCGAAGACGGCAGGGAACAGCTACGAGCAGTACTTC. It codes for CSAKTAGNSYEQYF.